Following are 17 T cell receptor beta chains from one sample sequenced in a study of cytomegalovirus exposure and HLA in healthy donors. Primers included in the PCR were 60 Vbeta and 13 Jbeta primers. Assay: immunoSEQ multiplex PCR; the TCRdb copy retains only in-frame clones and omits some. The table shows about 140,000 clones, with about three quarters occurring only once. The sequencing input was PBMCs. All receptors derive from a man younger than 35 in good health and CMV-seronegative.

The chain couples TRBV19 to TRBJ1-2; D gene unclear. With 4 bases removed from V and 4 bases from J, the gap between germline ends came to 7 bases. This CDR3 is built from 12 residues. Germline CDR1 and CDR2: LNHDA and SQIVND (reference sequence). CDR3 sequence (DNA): TGTGCCAGTAGTACCGGTGGCTATGGCTACACCTTC. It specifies CASSTGGYGYTF.

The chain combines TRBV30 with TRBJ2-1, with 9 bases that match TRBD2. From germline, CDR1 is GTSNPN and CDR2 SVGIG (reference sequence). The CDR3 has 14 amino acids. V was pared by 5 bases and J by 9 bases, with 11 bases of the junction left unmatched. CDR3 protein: CAWGKRGAWGEQFF. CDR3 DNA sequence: TGTGCCTGGGGGAAGCGGGGGGCTTGGGGTGAGCAGTTCTTC.

The CDR3 region has the DNA TGCGCCAGCAGCCGCTCCGAGGGGGGACAGGGGTCCACTGAAGCTTTCTTT. This translates into CASSRSEGGQGSTEAFF. J is TRBJ1-1 and V is TRBV4-1, with 10 bases fitting TRBD1. CDR1 and CDR2 from the germline V gene are MGHRA and YSYEKL. V shed 4 bases and J 4 bases; nucleotides not matched to a gene: 12. This CDR3 is 17 amino acids long.

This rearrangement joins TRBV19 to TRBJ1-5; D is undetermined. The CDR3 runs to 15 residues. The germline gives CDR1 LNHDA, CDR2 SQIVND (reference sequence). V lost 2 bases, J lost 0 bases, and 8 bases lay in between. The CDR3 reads CASSITPDSNQPQHF. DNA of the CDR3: TGTGCCAGTAGTATAACTCCCGATAGCAATCAGCCCCAGCATTTT.

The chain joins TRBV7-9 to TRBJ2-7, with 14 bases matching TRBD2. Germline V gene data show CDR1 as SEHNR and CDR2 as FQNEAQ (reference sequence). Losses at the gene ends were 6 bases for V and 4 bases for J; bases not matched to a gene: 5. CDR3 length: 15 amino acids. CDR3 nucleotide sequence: TGTGCCAGCAGGTCCGGGACTAGCGGGAGTTACGAGCAGTACTTC. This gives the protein CASRSGTSGSYEQYF.

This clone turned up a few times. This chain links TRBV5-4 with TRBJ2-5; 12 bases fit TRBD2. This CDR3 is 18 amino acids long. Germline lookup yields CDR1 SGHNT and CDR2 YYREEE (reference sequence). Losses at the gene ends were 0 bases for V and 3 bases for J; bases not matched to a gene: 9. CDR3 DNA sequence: TGTGCCAGCAGCTTGGGGCAGACTAGCGGGGGATTTAAAGAGACCCAGTACTTC. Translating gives CASSLGQTSGGFKETQYF.

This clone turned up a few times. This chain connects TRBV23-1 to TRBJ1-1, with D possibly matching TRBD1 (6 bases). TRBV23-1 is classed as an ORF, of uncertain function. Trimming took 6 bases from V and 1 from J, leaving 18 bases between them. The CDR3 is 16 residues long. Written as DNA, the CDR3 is TGCGCCAGCAGCCGCGGACAGCCGGGCTGGAACACTGAAGCTTTCTTT. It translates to CASSRGQPGWNTEAFF.

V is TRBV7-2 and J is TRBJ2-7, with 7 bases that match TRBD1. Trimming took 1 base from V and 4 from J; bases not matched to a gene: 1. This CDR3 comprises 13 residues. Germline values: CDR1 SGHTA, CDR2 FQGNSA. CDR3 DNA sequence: TGTGCCAGCAGCTTAGACAGGGGTTACGAGCAGTACTTC. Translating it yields CASSLDRGYEQYF. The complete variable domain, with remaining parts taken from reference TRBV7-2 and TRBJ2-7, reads GAGVSQSPSNKVTEKGKDVELRCDPISGHTALYWYRQSLGQGLEFLIYFQGNSAPDKSGLPSDRFSAERTGGSVSTLTIQRTQQEDSAVYLCASSLDRGYEQYFGPGTRLTVT.

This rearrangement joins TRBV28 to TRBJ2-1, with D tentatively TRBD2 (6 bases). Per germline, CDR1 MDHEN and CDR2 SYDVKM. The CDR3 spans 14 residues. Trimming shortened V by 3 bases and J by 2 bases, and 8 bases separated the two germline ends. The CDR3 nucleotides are TGTGCCAGCAGTTTGAGCGGGCCCTACAATGAGCAGTTCTTC. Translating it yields CASSLSGPYNEQFF.

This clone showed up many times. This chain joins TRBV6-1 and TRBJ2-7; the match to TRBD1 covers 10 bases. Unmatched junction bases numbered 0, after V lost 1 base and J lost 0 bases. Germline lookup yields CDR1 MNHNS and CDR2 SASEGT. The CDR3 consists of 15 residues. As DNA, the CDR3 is TGTGCCAGCAGTGAAGGGACAGGGGGCTCCTACGAGCAGTACTTC. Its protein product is CASSEGTGGSYEQYF.

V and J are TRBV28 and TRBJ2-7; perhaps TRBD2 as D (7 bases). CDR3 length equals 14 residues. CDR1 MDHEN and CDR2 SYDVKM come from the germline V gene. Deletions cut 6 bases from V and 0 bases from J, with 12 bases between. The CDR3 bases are TGTGCCAGCAGGAAGGGGGGGAGCTCCTACGAGCAGTACTTC. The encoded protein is CASRKGGSSYEQYF.

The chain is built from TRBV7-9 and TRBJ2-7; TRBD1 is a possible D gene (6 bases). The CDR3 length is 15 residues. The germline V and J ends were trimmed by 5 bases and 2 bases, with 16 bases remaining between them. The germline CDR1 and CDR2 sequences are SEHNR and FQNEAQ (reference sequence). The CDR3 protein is CASSQKPDSPYEQYF. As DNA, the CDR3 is TGTGCCAGCAGCCAAAAACCGGACAGCCCCTACGAGCAGTACTTC.

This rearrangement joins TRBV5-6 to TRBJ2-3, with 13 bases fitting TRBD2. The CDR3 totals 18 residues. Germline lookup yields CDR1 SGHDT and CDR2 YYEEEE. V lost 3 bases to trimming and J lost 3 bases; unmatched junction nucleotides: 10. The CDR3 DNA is TGTGCCAGCAGCTCTACTAGCGGGGGGGGCGGTAGTACAGATACGCAGTATTTT. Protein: CASSSTSGGGGSTDTQYF. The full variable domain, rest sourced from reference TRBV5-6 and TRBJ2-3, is DAGVTQSPTHLIKTRGQQVTLRCSPKSGHDTVSWYQQALGQGPQFIFQYYEEEERQRGNFPDRFSGHQFPNYSSELNVNALLLGDSALYLCASSSTSGGGGSTDTQYFGPGTRLTVL.

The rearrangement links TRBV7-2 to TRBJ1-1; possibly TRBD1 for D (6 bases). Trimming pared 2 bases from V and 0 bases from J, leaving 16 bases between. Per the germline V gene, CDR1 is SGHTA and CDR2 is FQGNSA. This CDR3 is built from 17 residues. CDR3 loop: CASSLMGAPGMNTEAFF. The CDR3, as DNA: TGTGCCAGCAGCTTAATGGGGGCGCCCGGGATGAACACTGAAGCTTTCTTT.

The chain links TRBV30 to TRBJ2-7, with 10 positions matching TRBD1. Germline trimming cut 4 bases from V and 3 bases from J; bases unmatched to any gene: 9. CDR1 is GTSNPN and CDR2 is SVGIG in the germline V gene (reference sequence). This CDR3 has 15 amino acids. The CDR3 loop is CAWKATGTGVYEQYF. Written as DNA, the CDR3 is TGTGCCTGGAAAGCTACCGGGACAGGGGTCTACGAGCAGTACTTC. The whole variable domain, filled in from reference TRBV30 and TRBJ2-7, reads SQTIHQWPATLVQPVGSPLSLECTVEGTSNPNLYWYRQAAGRGLQLLFYSVGIGQISSEVPQNLSASRPQDRQFILSSKKLLLSDSGFYLCAWKATGTGVYEQYFGPGTRLTVT.

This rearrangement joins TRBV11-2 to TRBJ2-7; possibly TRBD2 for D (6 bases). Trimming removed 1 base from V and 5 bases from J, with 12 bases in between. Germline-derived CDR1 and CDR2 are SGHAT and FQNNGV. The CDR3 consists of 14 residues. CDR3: CASSLGGLIHEQYF. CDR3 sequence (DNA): TGTGCCAGCAGCTTAGGGGGACTTATCCACGAGCAGTACTTC. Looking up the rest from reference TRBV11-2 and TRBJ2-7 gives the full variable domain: EAGVAQSPRYKIIEKRQSVAFWCNPISGHATLYWYQQILGQGPKLLIQFQNNGVVDDSQLPKDRFSAERLKGVDSTLKIQPAKLEDSAVYLCASSLGGLIHEQYFGPGTRLTVT.

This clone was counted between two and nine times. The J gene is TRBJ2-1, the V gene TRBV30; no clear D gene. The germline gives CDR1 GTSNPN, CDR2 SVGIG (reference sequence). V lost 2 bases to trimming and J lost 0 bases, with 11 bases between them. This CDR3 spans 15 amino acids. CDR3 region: CAWSPPWSSYNEQFF. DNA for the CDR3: TGTGCCTGGAGTCCCCCGTGGAGCTCCTACAATGAGCAGTTCTTC.